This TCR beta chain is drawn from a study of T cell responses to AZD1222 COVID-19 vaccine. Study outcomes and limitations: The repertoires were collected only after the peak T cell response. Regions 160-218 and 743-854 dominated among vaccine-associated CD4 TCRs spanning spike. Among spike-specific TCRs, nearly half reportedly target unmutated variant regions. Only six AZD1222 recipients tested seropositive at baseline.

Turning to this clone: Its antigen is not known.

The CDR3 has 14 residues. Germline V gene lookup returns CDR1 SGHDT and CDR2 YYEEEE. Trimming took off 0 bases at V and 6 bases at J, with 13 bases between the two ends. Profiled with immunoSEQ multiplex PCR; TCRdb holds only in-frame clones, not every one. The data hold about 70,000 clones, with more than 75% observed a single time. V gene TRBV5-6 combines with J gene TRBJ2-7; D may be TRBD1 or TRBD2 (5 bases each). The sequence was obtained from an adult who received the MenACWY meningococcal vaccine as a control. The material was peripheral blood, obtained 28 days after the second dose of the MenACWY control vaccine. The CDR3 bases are TGTGCCAGCAGCTTGGTGTCAGGGAGTCGCGAGCAGTACTTC. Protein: CASSLVSGSREQYF.